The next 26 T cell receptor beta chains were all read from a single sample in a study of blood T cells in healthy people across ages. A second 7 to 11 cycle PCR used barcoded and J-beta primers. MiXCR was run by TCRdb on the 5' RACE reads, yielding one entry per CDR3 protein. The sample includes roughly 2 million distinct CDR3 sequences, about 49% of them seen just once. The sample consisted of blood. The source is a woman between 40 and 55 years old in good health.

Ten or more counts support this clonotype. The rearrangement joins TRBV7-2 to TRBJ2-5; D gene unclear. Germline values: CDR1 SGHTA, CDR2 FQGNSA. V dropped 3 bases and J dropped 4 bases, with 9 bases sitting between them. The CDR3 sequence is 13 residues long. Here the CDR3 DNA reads TGTGCCAGCAGCTTTGGACCGACAGAGACCCAGTACTTC. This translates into CASSFGPTETQYF.

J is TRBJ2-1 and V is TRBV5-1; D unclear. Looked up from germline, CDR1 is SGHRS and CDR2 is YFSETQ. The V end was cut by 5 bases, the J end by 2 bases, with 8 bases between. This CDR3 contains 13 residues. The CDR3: CASSTVTYNEQFF. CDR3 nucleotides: TGCGCCAGCAGTACGGTAACCTACAATGAGCAGTTCTTC.

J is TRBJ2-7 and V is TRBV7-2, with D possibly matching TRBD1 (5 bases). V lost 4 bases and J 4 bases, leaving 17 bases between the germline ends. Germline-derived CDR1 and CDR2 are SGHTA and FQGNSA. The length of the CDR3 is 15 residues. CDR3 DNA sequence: TGTGCCAGCAGCTCGGGTTCCCCAGGGAATTACGAGCAGTACTTC. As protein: CASSSGSPGNYEQYF.

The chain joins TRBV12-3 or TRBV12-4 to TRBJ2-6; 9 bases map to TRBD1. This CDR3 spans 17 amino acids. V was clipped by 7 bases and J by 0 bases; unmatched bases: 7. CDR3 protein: CASNRDRADSGANVLTF. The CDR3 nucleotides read TGTGCCAGCAACCGGGACAGGGCGGACTCTGGGGCCAACGTCCTGACTTTC.

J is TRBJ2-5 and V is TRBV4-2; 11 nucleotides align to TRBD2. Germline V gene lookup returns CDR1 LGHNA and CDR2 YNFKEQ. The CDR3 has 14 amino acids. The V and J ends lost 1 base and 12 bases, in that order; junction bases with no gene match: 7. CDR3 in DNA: TGTGCCAGCAGCCAAGGTGGTAGCGGGGGGGCCAAGTACTTC. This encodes CASSQGGSGGAKYF.

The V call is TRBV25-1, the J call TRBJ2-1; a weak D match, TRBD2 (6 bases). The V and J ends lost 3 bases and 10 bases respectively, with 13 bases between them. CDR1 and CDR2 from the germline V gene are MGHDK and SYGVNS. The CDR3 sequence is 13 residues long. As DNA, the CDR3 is TGTGCCAGCAGTGACCGGGGGTCCTACGAGCAGTTCTTC. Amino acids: CASSDRGSYEQFF.

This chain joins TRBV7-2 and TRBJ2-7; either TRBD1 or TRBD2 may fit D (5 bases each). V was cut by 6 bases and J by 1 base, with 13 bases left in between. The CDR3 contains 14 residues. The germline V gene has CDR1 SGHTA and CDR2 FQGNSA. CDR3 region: CASRYGAGSYEQYF. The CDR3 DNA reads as TGTGCCAGCAGATACGGGGCAGGTTCCTACGAGCAGTACTTC.

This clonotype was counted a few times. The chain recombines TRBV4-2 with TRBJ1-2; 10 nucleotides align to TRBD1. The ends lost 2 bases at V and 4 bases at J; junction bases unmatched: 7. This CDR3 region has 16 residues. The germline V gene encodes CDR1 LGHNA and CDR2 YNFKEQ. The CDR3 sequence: CASSQLRTGGSYGYTF. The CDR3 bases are TGTGCCAGCAGCCAACTCCGGACAGGGGGAAGCTATGGCTACACCTTC.

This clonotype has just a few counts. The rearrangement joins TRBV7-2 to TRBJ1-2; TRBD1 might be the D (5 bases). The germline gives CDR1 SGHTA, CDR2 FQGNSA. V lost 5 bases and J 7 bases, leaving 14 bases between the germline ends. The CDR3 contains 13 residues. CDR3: CASSLRGLGGYTF. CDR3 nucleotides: TGTGCCAGCAGCCTCCGGGGCCTAGGTGGCTACACCTTC.

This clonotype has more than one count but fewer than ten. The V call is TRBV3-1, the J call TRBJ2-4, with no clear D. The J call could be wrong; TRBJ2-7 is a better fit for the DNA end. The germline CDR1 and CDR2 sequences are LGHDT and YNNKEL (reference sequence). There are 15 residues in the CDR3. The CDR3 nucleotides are TGTGCCAGCAGCCAAGGAGACACATCCCCCCACGAGCAGTACTTC. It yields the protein CASSQGDTSPHEQYF.

The CDR3 nucleotides are TGCGCCAGCAACACACCGGGACAGGGAGCCCTCTATGGCTACACCTTC. This encodes CASNTPGQGALYGYTF. The chain combines TRBV4-1 with TRBJ1-2; 9 nucleotides align to TRBD1. The CDR3 is 16 residues long. CDR1 MGHRA and CDR2 YSYEKL come from the germline V gene. V dropped 7 bases and J dropped 4; count of bases not matched to a gene: 13.

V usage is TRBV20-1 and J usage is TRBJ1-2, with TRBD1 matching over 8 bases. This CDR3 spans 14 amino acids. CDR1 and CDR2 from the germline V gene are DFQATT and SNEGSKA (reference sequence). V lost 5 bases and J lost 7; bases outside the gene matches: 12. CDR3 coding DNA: TGCAGTGCTTTCGAGCCAGGGGGCTTCGGTGGCTACACCTTC. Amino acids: CSAFEPGGFGGYTF.

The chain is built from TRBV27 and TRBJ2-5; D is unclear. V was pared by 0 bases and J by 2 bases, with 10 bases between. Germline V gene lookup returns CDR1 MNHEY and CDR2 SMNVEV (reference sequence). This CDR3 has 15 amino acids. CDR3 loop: CASSLSSGRQETQYF. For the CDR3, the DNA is TGTGCCAGCAGTTTATCATCGGGCAGACAAGAGACCCAGTACTTC.

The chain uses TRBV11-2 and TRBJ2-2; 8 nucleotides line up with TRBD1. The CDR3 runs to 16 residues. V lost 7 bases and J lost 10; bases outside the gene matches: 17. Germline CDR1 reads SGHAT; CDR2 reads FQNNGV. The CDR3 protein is CASTSGQGAYGEELFF. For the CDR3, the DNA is TGTGCCAGCACCTCCGGGCAGGGGGCGTATGGTGAGGAGCTGTTTTTT. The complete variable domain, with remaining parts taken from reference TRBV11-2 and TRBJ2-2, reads EAGVAQSPRYKIIEKRQSVAFWCNPISGHATLYWYQQILGQGPKLLIQFQNNGVVDDSQLPKDRFSAERLKGVDSTLKIQPAKLEDSAVYLCASTSGQGAYGEELFFGEGSRLTVL.

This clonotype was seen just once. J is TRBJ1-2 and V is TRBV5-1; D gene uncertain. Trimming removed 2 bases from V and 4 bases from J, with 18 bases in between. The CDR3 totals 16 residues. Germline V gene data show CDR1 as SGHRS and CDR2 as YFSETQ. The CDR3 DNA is TGCGCCAGCAGCTTCTCCCCGCATGATATGGGCTATGGCTACACCTTC. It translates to CASSFSPHDMGYGYTF.

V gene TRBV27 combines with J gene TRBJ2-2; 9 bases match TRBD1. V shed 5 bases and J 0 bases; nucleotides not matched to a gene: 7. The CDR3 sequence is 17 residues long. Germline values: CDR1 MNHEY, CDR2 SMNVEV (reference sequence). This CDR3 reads CASSPQGAYSNTGELFF. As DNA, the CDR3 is TGTGCCAGCAGTCCACAGGGGGCCTACTCGAACACCGGGGAGCTGTTTTTT.

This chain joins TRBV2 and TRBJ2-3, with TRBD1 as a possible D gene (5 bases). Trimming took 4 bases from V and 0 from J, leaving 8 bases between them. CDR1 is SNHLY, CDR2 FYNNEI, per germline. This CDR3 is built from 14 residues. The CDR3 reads CASSGQRSTDTQYF. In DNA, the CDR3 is TGTGCCAGCAGTGGACAGAGAAGCACAGATACGCAGTATTTT.

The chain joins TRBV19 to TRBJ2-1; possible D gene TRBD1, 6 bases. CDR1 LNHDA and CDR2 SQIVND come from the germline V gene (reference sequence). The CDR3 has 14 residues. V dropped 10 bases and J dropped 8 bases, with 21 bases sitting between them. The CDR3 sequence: CATAQGPPTDEQFF. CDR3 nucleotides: TGTGCCACTGCTCAGGGGCCTCCAACCGATGAGCAGTTCTTC.

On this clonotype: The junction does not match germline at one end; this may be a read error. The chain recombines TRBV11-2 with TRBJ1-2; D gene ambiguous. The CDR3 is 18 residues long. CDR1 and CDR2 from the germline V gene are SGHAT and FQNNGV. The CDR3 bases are TGTGTCAGCAGCTTAGGGATTTGGACGGGTCAGAGTGATGGTGACTACACCTTC. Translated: CVSSLGIWTGQSDGDYTF.

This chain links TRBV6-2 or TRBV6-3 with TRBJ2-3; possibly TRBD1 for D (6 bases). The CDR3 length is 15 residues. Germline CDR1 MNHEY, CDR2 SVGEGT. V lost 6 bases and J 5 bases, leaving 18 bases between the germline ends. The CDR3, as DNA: TGTGCCAGCAGCCACCGGACAGACTTTGGAGATACGCAGTATTTT. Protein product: CASSHRTDFGDTQYF.

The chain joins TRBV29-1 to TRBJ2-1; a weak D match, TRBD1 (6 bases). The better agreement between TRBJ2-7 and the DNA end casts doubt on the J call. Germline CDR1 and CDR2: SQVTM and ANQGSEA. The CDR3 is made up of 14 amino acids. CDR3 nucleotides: TGCAGCGTTGAAATGCAGGGGACCTACAATGAGCAGTACTTC. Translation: CSVEMQGTYNEQYF.

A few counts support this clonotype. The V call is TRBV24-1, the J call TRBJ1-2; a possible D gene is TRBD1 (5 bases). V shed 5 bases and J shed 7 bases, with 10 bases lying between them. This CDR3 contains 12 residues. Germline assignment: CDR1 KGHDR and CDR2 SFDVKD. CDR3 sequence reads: CATSAGYSGYTF. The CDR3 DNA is TGTGCCACCAGTGCAGGGTACTCTGGCTACACCTTC.

CDR3 sequence: CASSWDSYNEQYF. Written as DNA, the CDR3 is TGTGCCAGCAGCTGGGACAGTTACAATGAGCAGTACTTC. The chain has TRBV25-1 and TRBJ2-1; 7 nucleotides match TRBD1. The DNA end lines up better with TRBJ2-7; the J call may be wrong. Germline V gene sequence: CDR1 MGHDK, CDR2 SYGVNS. The CDR3 loop spans 13 amino acids.

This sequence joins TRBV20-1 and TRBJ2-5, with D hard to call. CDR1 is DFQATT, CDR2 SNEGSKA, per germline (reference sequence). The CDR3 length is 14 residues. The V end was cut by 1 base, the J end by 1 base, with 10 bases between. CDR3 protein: CSARVSQLQETQYF. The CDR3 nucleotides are TGCAGTGCTAGAGTTAGTCAGCTCCAAGAGACCCAGTACTTC.

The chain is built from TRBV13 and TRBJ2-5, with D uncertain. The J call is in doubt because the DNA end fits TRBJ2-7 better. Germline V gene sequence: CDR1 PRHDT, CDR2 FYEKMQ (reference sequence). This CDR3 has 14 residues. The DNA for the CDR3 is TGTGCCAGCAGCTTAGTGTCAGAAGAATACGAGCAGTACTTC. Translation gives CASSLVSEEYEQYF.

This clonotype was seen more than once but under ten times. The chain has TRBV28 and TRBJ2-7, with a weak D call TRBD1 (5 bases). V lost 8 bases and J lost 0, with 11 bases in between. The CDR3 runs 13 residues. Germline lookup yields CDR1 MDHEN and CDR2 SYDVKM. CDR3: CASLRRGSYEQYF. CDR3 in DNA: TGTGCCAGCCTGCGTAGGGGCTCCTACGAGCAGTACTTC.